This TCR beta chain comes out of a study of shared clonotypes between healthy human individuals. A note on this clone: The sample carries other DNA sequences with the same CDR3.

Produced via immunoSEQ multiplex PCR; TCRdb's table is partial and in-frame only. The table lists around 1.6 million clones, approximately 98% of them singletons. This clonotype was sampled from a young man in good health. The sequenced sample was naive CD4+ T cells sorted from blood. Indicated subset: CD45RA+ positively selected.

The CDR3 is CASSVLAGAYEQYF. CDR3 coding DNA: TGTGCCAGCAGTGTACTAGCGGGAGCGTACGAGCAGTACTTC. The chain carries TRBV2 and TRBJ2-7, with 11 bases matching TRBD2. The CDR3 runs to 14 residues. With V trimmed by 4 bases and J by 4 bases, 3 bases remained unmatched. Germline V gives CDR1 SNHLY, CDR2 FYNNEI.